This T cell receptor beta chain came from a study of T cell responses to AZD1222 COVID-19 vaccine. Broader study findings: Vaccine-associated CD4 TCRs ranged over spike, dominating at 160-218 and 743-854.

Only in-frame clones appear in the TCRdb table, and some are missing; sequencing was by immunoSEQ multiplex PCR. The data show 70,000 to 95,000 clones, with under 95% seen just once and about 8% held by the top ten. The CDR3 extends over 13 amino acids. Between the trimmed V and J ends, which lost 4 bases and 8 bases, there was a span of 9 bases. Germline V CDR1 and CDR2: SEHNR, FQNEAQ (reference sequence). Worth noting for this clone: Its antigen remains unknown.

The TCR was taken from an adult who received the AZD1222 COVID-19 vaccine. The sample consisted of peripheral blood, taken 28 days after the second AZD1222 dose. The chain carries TRBV7-9 and TRBJ1-6; D is unresolved. The CDR3 sequence is CASSSLADSPLHF. In nucleotides, the CDR3 is TGTGCCAGCAGCTCCCTAGCTGATTCACCCCTCCACTTT. Complete variable domain (other parts from reference TRBV7-9 and TRBJ1-6): DTGVSQNPRHKITKRGQNVTFRCDPISEHNRLYWYRQTLGQGPEFLTYFQNEAQLEKSRLLSDRFSAERPKGSFSTLEIQRTEQGDSAMYLCASSSLADSPLHFGNGTRLTVT.